These T cell receptor beta chains were read from a single sample in a study of blood T cell repertoires in COVID-19. Clones were read by immunoSEQ multiplex PCR, and TCRdb kept only the in-frame ones, dropping some. The sample has about 69,000 clones; approximately 79% are singletons. The material sequenced was peripheral blood. These receptors all stem from a man between 60 and 70 years old with acute or convalescent COVID-19. CDR3s include the opening cysteine and the closing phenylalanine or tryptophan. The D gene is left open where the match is weak. Clone size is not always given. Where it is, it says once, few, many or a class for expanded clones.

V gene	clone size	J gene	D gene	CDR3 protein	CDR3 DNA
TRBV6-5	few	TRBJ2-1	.	CASSLQVLGEQFF	TGTGCCAGCAGCCTACAGGTTTTAGGTGAGCAGTTCTTC
TRBV5-6	.	TRBJ1-5	.	CASSFTTSWSSAGPQHF	TGTGCCAGCAGCTTCACGACGTCGTGGTCTTCTGCGGGGCCCCAGCATTTT
TRBV6-1	.	TRBJ2-1	TRBD1	CASSDLGTAYNEQFF	TGTGCCAGCAGTGACCTCGGGACAGCCTACAATGAGCAGTTCTTC
TRBV6-4	.	TRBJ1-6	.	CASSAQYNSPLHF	TGTGCCAGCAGTGCACAGTATAATTCACCCCTCCACTTT
TRBV14	once	TRBJ2-4	TRBD2	CASSPRGVNYKNIQYF	TGTGCCAGCAGCCCACGGGGGGTTAACTACAAAAACATTCAGTACTTC
TRBV6-5	.	TRBJ2-7	TRBD1	CASRQSGQGAYEQYF	TGTGCCAGCAGACAATCGGGACAGGGGGCTTACGAGCAGTACTTC
TRBV4-1	.	TRBJ1-4	TRBD1	CASSQTGGEEKLFF	TGCGCCAGCAGCCAGACAGGGGGGGAGGAAAAACTGTTTTTT
TRBV5-1	.	TRBJ1-1	.	CASSLVFGGTEAFF	TGCGCCAGCAGCTTGGTTTTTGGAGGCACTGAAGCTTTCTTT
TRBV30	.	TRBJ1-2	.	CAWSEGELNYGYTF	TGTGCCTGGAGCGAGGGTGAACTGAACTATGGCTACACCTTC
TRBV7-8	.	TRBJ1-6	.	CASSSDSPLHF	TGTGCCAGCAGCTCAGATTCACCCCTCCACTTT
TRBV12-5	.	TRBJ2-3	TRBD1	CASGAGTGGTDTQYF	TGTGCTAGTGGGGCCGGGACAGGTGGCACAGATACGCAGTATTTT
TRBV14	once	TRBJ2-5	TRBD1	CASSQRTGIQETQYF	TGTGCCAGCAGCCAAAGGACAGGCATCCAAGAGACCCAGTACTTC
TRBV24-1	.	TRBJ2-7	.	CATSDARQLPYEQYF	TGTGCCACCAGTGATGCCCGACAGCTACCGTACGAGCAGTACTTC
TRBV9	few	TRBJ2-5	.	CASSPRQYQETQYF	TGTGCCAGCAGTCCTCGACAGTACCAAGAGACCCAGTACTTC
TRBV5-3	once	TRBJ2-2	.	CARSPYTGELFF	TGTGCCAGAAGCCCTTACACCGGGGAGCTGTTTTTT
TRBV5-4	.	TRBJ2-1	TRBD2	CASSTKAGGNDEQFF	TGTGCCAGCAGCACGAAGGCGGGGGGGAACGATGAGCAGTTCTTC
TRBV30	.	TRBJ1-2	.	CAWSPGSWYGYTF	TGTGCCTGGAGTCCAGGGTCTTGGTATGGCTACACCTTC
TRBV6-5	.	TRBJ1-1	TRBD1	CASSRQGMNTEAFF	TGTGCCAGCAGCCGACAGGGAATGAACACTGAAGCTTTCTTT
TRBV6-5	.	TRBJ2-5	.	CASSPPGHLKETQYF	TGTGCCAGCAGTCCGCCGGGACACCTAAAAGAGACCCAGTACTTC
TRBV7-8	.	TRBJ2-7	.	CASSLVSPGRDEQYF	TGTGCCAGCAGCTTAGTCTCTCCGGGAAGGGACGAGCAGTACTTC
TRBV5-1	.	TRBJ2-1	.	CASSPGAGQNEQFF	TGCGCCAGCAGCCCAGGGGCGGGACAGAATGAGCAGTTCTTC
TRBV7-2	.	TRBJ1-2	TRBD1	CASSPQTGGGSYGYTF	TGTGCCAGCAGCCCCCAGACAGGGGGAGGAAGCTATGGCTACACCTTC
TRBV5-1	.	TRBJ2-5	.	CASSFQGNQETQYF	TGCGCCAGCAGCTTCCAGGGGAACCAAGAGACCCAGTACTTC
TRBV5-4	.	TRBJ1-1	.	CASSSGQRTEAFF	TGTGCCAGCAGCTCCGGACAGCGAACTGAAGCTTTCTTT
TRBV5-1	.	TRBJ1-1	TRBD1	CASSLEGQGANPNTEAFF	TGCGCCAGCAGCTTGGAGGGACAGGGGGCAAATCCGAACACTGAAGCTTTCTTT
TRBV4-1	.	TRBJ1-1	TRBD1	CASSPIQGARGTEAFF	TGCGCCAGCAGCCCTATACAGGGGGCCCGGGGCACTGAAGCTTTCTTT
TRBV5-4	.	TRBJ2-5	TRBD2	CASSIQGLALGETQYF	TGTGCCAGCAGCATTCAGGGACTAGCGTTGGGGGAGACCCAGTACTTC
TRBV2	.	TRBJ2-6	TRBD1	CASRGQGAMGANVLTF	TGTGCCAGCAGGGGACAGGGGGCGATGGGGGCCAACGTCCTGACTTTC
TRBV15	.	TRBJ2-5	.	CATSRGGDSWVKETQYF	TGTGCCACCAGCAGAGGGGGGGACAGCTGGGTCAAAGAGACCCAGTACTTC
TRBV19	.	TRBJ2-5	.	CASSADFQETQYF	TGTGCCAGTAGTGCCGACTTCCAAGAGACCCAGTACTTC
TRBV6-6	.	TRBJ1-2	TRBD1	CASSTGTGIGYTF	TGTGCCAGCAGTACCGGGACAGGGATAGGCTACACCTTC
TRBV5-6	few	TRBJ2-7	TRBD1	CASSRDRASEQYF	TGTGCCAGCAGCCGGGACAGGGCGTCCGAGCAGTACTTC
TRBV30	.	TRBJ1-2	TRBD1	CAWSRGGTGIGGYTF	TGTGCCTGGAGTAGGGGAGGGACAGGGATAGGTGGCTACACCTTC
TRBV19	.	TRBJ1-2	.	CASGQSYGYTF	TGTGCCAGCGGACAGTCCTATGGCTACACCTTC